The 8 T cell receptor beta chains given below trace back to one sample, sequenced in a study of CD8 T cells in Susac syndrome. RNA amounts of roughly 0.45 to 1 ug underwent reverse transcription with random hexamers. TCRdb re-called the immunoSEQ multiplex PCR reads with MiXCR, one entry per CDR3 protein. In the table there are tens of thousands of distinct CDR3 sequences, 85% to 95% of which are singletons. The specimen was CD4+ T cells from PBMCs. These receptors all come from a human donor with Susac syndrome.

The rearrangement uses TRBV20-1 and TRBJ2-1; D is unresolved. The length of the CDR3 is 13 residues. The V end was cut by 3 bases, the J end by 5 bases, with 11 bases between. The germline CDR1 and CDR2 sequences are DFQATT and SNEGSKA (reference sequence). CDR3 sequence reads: CSARRSIDNEQFF. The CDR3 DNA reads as TGCAGTGCTAGGAGGTCTATCGACAATGAGCAGTTCTTC.

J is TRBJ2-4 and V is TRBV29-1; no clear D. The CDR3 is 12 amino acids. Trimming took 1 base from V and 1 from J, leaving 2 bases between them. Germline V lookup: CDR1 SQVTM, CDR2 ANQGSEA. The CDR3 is CSVEGAKNIQYF. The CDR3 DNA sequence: TGCAGCGTTGAAGGGGCCAAAAACATTCAGTACTTC.

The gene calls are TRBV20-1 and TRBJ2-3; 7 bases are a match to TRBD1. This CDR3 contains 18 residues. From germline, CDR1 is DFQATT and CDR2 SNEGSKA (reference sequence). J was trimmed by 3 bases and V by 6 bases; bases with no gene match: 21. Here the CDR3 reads CSAKTGASLLSGTDTQYF. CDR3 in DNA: TGCAGTGCAAAAACAGGGGCTTCCCTTTTGAGTGGGACAGATACGCAGTATTTT.

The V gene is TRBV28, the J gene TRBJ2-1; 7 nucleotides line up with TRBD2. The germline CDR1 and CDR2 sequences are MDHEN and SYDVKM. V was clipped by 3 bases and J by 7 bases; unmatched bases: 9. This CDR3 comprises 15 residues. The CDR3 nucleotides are TGTGCCAGCAGTTTTCAGGAGCGGGGCAGGAATGAGCAGTTCTTC. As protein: CASSFQERGRNEQFF. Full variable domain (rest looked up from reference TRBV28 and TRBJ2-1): DVKVTQSSRYLVKRTGEKVFLECVQDMDHENMFWYRQDPGLGLRLIYFSYDVKMKEKGDIPEGYSVSREKKERFSLILESASTNQTSMYLCASSFQERGRNEQFFGPGTRLTVL.

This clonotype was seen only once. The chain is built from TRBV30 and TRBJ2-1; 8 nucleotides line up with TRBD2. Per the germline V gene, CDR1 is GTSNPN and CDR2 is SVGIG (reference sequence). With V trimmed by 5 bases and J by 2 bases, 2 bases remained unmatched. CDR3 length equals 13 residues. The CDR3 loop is CAWLSGAYNEQFF. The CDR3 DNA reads TGTGCCTGGCTTAGCGGGGCCTACAATGAGCAGTTCTTC.

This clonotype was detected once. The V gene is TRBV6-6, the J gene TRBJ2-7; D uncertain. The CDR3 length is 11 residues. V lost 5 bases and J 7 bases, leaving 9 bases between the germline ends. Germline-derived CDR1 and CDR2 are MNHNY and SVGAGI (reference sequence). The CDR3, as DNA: TGTGCCAGCAGTGATCGCGTTGAGCAGTACTTC. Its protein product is CASSDRVEQYF.

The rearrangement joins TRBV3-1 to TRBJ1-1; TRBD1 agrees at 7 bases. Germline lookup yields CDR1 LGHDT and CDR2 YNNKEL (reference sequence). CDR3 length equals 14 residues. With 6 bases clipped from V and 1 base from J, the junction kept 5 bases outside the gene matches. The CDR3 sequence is CASRLGQSNTEAFF. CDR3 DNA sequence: TGTGCCAGCAGGCTGGGACAGTCGAACACTGAAGCTTTCTTT.

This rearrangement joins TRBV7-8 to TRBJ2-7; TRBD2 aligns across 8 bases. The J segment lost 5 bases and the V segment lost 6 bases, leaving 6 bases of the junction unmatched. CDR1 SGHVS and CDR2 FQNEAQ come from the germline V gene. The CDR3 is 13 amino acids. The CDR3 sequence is CASRITGGDEQYF. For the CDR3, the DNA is TGTGCCAGCAGAATCACGGGGGGGGACGAGCAGTACTTC.